A selection of T cell receptor beta chains follows, all from one sample in a study of stem cell transplantation in POMP-related autoinflammatory disease. The table came from immunoSEQ multiplex PCR; TCRdb's copy has only in-frame clones and leaves some out. Here the sample spans more than 25,000 clones, about 91% being singletons. Material: CD4+ T cells from PBMCs, obtained before stem cell transplantation. All receptors derive from a human donor with POMP-related autoinflammation and immune dysregulation (PRAID). CDR3s leave out the opening cysteine and the closing phenylalanine or tryptophan. Each record gives: V gene, D gene, J gene, CDR3 protein. The D gene is left open where the match is weak.

TRBV6-5,NA,TRBJ1-2,ASRGSGSNYGYT
TRBV2,TRBD1,TRBJ1-1,ASSQQGADEAF
TRBV27,NA,TRBJ2-1,ASSFRGQWEEQF
TRBV27,NA,TRBJ2-7,ASSLRGATYEQY
TRBV5-1,NA,TRBJ2-6,ASSLGARHSGANVLT
TRBV28,NA,TRBJ2-1,ASSLGTANYNEQF
TRBV5-6,TRBD2,TRBJ2-7,ASSLGLARRASYEQY
TRBV5-1,TRBD2,TRBJ2-7,ASSLSTSGGGSYEQY
TRBV5-6,NA,TRBJ1-1,ASSLQGNTEAF
TRBV20-1,NA,TRBJ1-4,SARGEKLF
TRBV5-1,TRBD2,TRBJ2-2,ASSPLAGVQTGELF
TRBV5-1,TRBD1,TRBJ2-7,ASSSRDRYEQY
TRBV6-5,NA,TRBJ1-2,ASSYLGAGGYT
TRBV5-1,NA,TRBJ2-2,ASSWTVNTGELF
TRBV6-1,TRBD2,TRBJ2-2,ASSEATSGNTGELF
TRBV29-1,TRBD1,TRBJ2-7,SVSTGALSYEQY
TRBV7-9,NA,TRBJ1-1,ASSFYLVGEGSEAF
TRBV29-1,TRBD2,TRBJ2-7,SVRGLAVNEQY
TRBV10-3,NA,TRBJ1-2,AIRTVNYGYT
TRBV10-3,TRBD1,TRBJ1-6,AISESSGGIQNSPLH
TRBV28,NA,TRBJ2-2,ASSSSSSNTGELF
TRBV5-1,NA,TRBJ2-5,ASSLGGAQETQY
TRBV20-1,NA,TRBJ1-2,SASSVIGYT
TRBV5-4,NA,TRBJ1-2,ASSNVTGNYGYT
TRBV5-1,NA,TRBJ2-7,ASSFGGGSYEQY
TRBV19,NA,TRBJ2-7,ASSAPGVGYEQY
TRBV10-3,NA,TRBJ1-5,AISDRALYSNQPQH
TRBV28,TRBD2,TRBJ2-1,ASSSSGSPQF
TRBV2,NA,TRBJ1-5,ASSLGEGNQPQH
TRBV15,NA,TRBJ1-1,ATSRDRGLKEAF
TRBV4-1,NA,TRBJ1-2,ASSQGGGGYT
TRBV10-3,TRBD1,TRBJ2-7,ATGQGVYEQY
TRBV30,NA,TRBJ1-1,AWSSSRDTEAF
TRBV6-1,NA,TRBJ1-2,ASSVLYGYT
TRBV7-9,NA,TRBJ1-6,ASSRSGMSYNSPLH
TRBV18,TRBD2,TRBJ2-5,ASSPLGLAGEETQY
TRBV5-1,NA,TRBJ1-2,ASSYRDYGYT
TRBV5-4,NA,TRBJ1-2,ASSLDGTAYGYT
TRBV9,TRBD2,TRBJ2-7,ASSAGTSSTYEQY
TRBV25-1,TRBD1,TRBJ2-4,ASSRQGGRDIQY
TRBV14,TRBD1,TRBJ1-4,ASNRTGKTTNEKLF
TRBV29-1,NA,TRBJ2-3,SVEEVGDTQY
TRBV6-5,NA,TRBJ2-2,ASSRAAGFTGELF
TRBV6-1,NA,TRBJ2-7,AIQTTVGPRYEQY
TRBV1,NA,TRBJ2-3,TTCQRPDTQY
TRBV19,NA,TRBJ1-4,ASSQGATNEKLF
TRBV29-1,NA,TRBJ2-5,SVVSAAGRTQY
TRBV19,NA,TRBJ1-2,ASSHPPRGVGYT